These T cell receptor beta chains were read from a single sample in a study of T-cell reconstitution after alpha-beta-depleted transplantation in children. TCRdb redid the calling of the PCR reads with MiXCR, one entry per CDR3 protein. The sample holds around 580,000 distinct CDR3 sequences, 25% to 30% seen once. The source material was PBMCs, sampled before TCRalphabeta/CD19-depleted stem cell transplant. The receptors were gathered from a boy younger than two with Wiskott-Aldrich syndrome, due to receive a stem cell transplant. Each CDR3 is given with its conserved first and last residue. D genes are given only for firm matches. Clone size is shown for a subset of rows, as once, few, many or a class of expanded clone.

>few|TRBV4-1|TRBD1|TRBJ1-1
CASSRLSGTGGAGTEAFF
TGCGCCAGCAGCCGACTATCCGGGACAGGGGGCGCGGGCACTGAAGCTTTCTTT
>.|TRBV29-1|.|TRBJ2-1
CSVALAIYNEQFF
TGCAGCGTTGCCTTAGCGATCTACAATGAGCAGTTCTTC
>.|TRBV24-1|.|TRBJ2-5
CATSDRRDSETQYF
TGTGCCACCAGTGACCGACGGGACTCAGAGACCCAGTACTTC
>.|TRBV20-1|.|TRBJ1-5
CSVLDSGNQPQHF
TGCAGTGTTTTGGACAGCGGCAATCAGCCCCAGCATTTT
>.|TRBV7-6|.|TRBJ2-5
CASSPPGTTKETQYF
TGTGCCAGCAGCCCCCCTGGGACAACAAAAGAGACCCAGTACTTC
>.|TRBV12-3/TRBV12-4|.|TRBJ2-1
CASSERTGNYNEQFF
TGTGCCAGCAGTGAGCGAACAGGGAACTACAATGAGCAGTTCTTC
>.|TRBV20-1|TRBD2|TRBJ2-1
CSASSSGKYNEQFF
TGCAGTGCTAGTTCTAGCGGGAAATACAATGAGCAGTTCTTC
>few|TRBV28|.|TRBJ1-5
CASSLLGGQKGIQPQHF
TGTGCCAGCAGTTTATTGGGGGGGCAAAAAGGGATTCAGCCCCAGCATTTT
>.|TRBV19|.|TRBJ1-1
CASSISPGKGTEAFF
TGTGCCAGTAGTATATCCCCAGGGAAGGGCACTGAAGCTTTCTTT
>.|TRBV4-1|.|TRBJ2-2
CASSQTGVGGELFF
TGCGCCAGCAGCCAAACTGGGGTCGGCGGGGAGCTGTTTTTT
>few|TRBV12-3/TRBV12-4|.|TRBJ2-7
CASSPTGLGGTVFSSYEQYF
TGTGCCAGCAGCCCGACGGGGTTGGGCGGGACCGTCTTCAGCTCCTACGAGCAGTACTTC
>.|TRBV6-2/TRBV6-3|.|TRBJ2-1
CASSPRDFYNEQFF
TGTGCCAGCAGCCCCCGGGACTTCTACAATGAGCAGTTCTTC
>.|TRBV20-1|TRBD2|TRBJ2-1
CSARGGGRGKNEQFF
TGCAGTGCTAGAGGAGGCGGGAGAGGGAAAAATGAGCAGTTCTTC
>.|TRBV5-1|.|TRBJ2-6
CASSLTNSGANVLTF
TGCGCCAGCAGCTTGACCAACTCTGGGGCCAACGTCCTGACTTTC
>few|TRBV7-9|TRBD2|TRBJ2-3
CASSLIAGRTDTQYF
TGTGCCAGCAGCTTAATAGCGGGACGCACAGATACGCAGTATTTT
>few|TRBV12-3/TRBV12-4|TRBD1|TRBJ2-7
CASSFLTDRDEQYF
TGTGCCAGCAGTTTCCTTACTGACAGGGACGAGCAGTACTTC
>few|TRBV24-1|TRBD1|TRBJ2-3
CATRQGGTDTQYF
TGTGCCACCCGACAGGGAGGCACAGATACGCAGTATTTT
>.|TRBV12-3/TRBV12-4|TRBD2|TRBJ2-1
CASSPHSGAAYNEQFF
TGTGCCAGCAGTCCCCATAGCGGGGCGGCCTACAATGAGCAGTTCTTC
>.|TRBV10-3|.|TRBJ2-7
CAISGAAEAQYF
TGTGCCATCTCTGGGGCCGCGGAGGCGCAGTACTTC
>.|TRBV28|.|TRBJ1-3
CASSPRTYVGNTIYF
TGTGCCAGCAGTCCCCGGACGTACGTGGGAAACACCATATATTTT
>.|TRBV20-1|TRBD2|TRBJ2-7
CSALFGGSSYEQYF
TGCAGTGCTCTTTTCGGGGGGAGCTCCTACGAGCAGTACTTC
>many|TRBV2|.|TRBJ2-5
CASSTQETQYF
TGTGCCAGCAGCACACAAGAGACCCAGTACTTC
>.|TRBV3-1|TRBD2|TRBJ2-5
CASSLGRGGRETQYF
TGTGCCAGCAGCCTCGGCCGGGGGGGTCGGGAGACCCAGTACTTC
>once|TRBV6-5|.|TRBJ2-1
CASSSAGQAGNEQFF
TGTGCCAGCAGTTCTGCCGGGCAGGCTGGGAATGAGCAGTTCTTC
>.|TRBV29-1|.|TRBJ2-7
CSVRDGLYEQYF
TGCAGCGTCCGGGACGGCCTCTACGAGCAGTACTTC
>few|TRBV20-1|TRBD1|TRBJ2-3
CSARPGTGGTDTQYF
TGCAGTGCTAGGCCCGGGACAGGGGGCACAGATACGCAGTATTTT
>.|TRBV27|.|TRBJ1-4
CASSRNPLQDEKLFF
TGTGCCAGCAGTCGAAACCCGCTTCAAGATGAAAAACTGTTTTTT
>.|TRBV5-1|TRBD2|TRBJ2-1
CASSSRLPGRVTVNSYNEQFF
TGTGCCAGCAGCTCCCGGCTCCCCGGGAGGGTAACCGTAAACTCCTACAATGAGCAGTTCTTC
>.|TRBV10-3|TRBD1|TRBJ2-7
CAISPGQGSYEQYF
TGTGCCATCAGTCCGGGACAGGGATCCTACGAGCAGTACTTC
>few|TRBV20-1|.|TRBJ1-1
CSARGGPTEAFF
TGCAGTGCTAGAGGGGGACCAACGGAAGCTTTCTTT
>.|TRBV7-2|.|TRBJ2-7
CASSHGPSDEQYF
TGTGCCAGCAGCCACGGACCCTCGGACGAGCAGTACTTC
>few|TRBV27|.|TRBJ2-5
CASSLSLPPQGTQYF
TGTGCCAGCAGTTTATCGCTACCCCCACAAGGGACCCAGTACTTC
>.|TRBV12-3/TRBV12-4|.|TRBJ1-1
CASSSSYRNTEAFF
TGTGCCAGCAGCTCTTCCTATCGGAACACTGAAGCTTTCTTT
>.|TRBV7-2|TRBD2|TRBJ2-7
CASSLALAGVGEQYF
TGTGCCAGCAGCTTAGCCCTAGCGGGAGTAGGCGAGCAGTACTTC
>.|TRBV5-1|TRBD1|TRBJ1-2
CASRTGQGDGYTF
TGCGCCAGCAGGACGGGACAGGGGGATGGCTACACCTTC
>.|TRBV30|.|TRBJ1-1
CAWSGTLNTEAFF
TGTGCCTGGAGTGGAACCCTAAACACTGAAGCTTTCTTT
>few|TRBV11-2|.|TRBJ2-2
CASSWDFFTGELFF
TGTGCCAGCAGCTGGGATTTTTTCACCGGGGAGCTGTTTTTT
>once|TRBV20-1|.|TRBJ2-3
CSASRRKNTDTQYF
TGCAGTGCTAGCCGGCGGAAGAACACAGATACGCAGTATTTT
>.|TRBV6-2/TRBV6-3|TRBD2|TRBJ2-1
CASREVGGSTYNEQFF
TGTGCCAGCAGAGAGGTCGGCGGGAGTACCTACAATGAGCAGTTCTTC
>few|TRBV10-3|TRBD2|TRBJ2-3
CAITASGTDTQYF
TGTGCCATCACGGCTAGCGGAACAGATACGCAGTATTTT
>few|TRBV5-1|.|TRBJ1-2
CASSLEPRANYGYTF
TGCGCCAGCAGCTTGGAACCGAGAGCTAACTATGGCTACACCTTC
>.|TRBV4-2|.|TRBJ2-1
CASGPQGYNEQFF
TGTGCCAGCGGACCTCAGGGCTACAATGAGCAGTTCTTC
>.|TRBV27|.|TRBJ2-7
CANNSYEQYF
TGTGCCAACAACTCCTACGAGCAGTACTTC
>.|TRBV18|TRBD2|TRBJ2-1
CPSSPLSAGVPYNEQFF
TGTCCCAGCTCACCACTATCCGCGGGAGTTCCCTACAATGAGCAGTTCTTC
>.|TRBV7-9|.|TRBJ2-1
CASSPALGQFF
TGTGCCAGCAGCCCCGCATTAGGGCAGTTCTTC
>few|TRBV20-1|TRBD2|TRBJ2-1
CSASWLAGGYDEQFF
TGCAGTGCTAGTTGGCTAGCGGGAGGGTATGATGAGCAGTTCTTC
>.|TRBV6-2/TRBV6-3|TRBD2|TRBJ2-7
CASRPSGRPGEQYF
TGTGCCAGCAGACCCAGCGGGAGGCCGGGGGAGCAGTACTTC
>.|TRBV3-1|TRBD2|TRBJ2-1
CASSQGSGLAGENEQFF
TGTGCCAGCAGCCAGGGTTCGGGACTAGCGGGAGAGAATGAGCAGTTCTTC
>few|TRBV9|TRBD2|TRBJ2-1
CASSVGLAGIYNEQFF
TGTGCCAGCAGCGTAGGGCTAGCGGGAATCTACAATGAGCAGTTCTTC
>few|TRBV3-1|.|TRBJ2-5
CASSPRPGTETQYF
TGTGCCAGCAGCCCACGTCCGGGGACGGAGACCCAGTACTTC
>.|TRBV5-5|.|TRBJ2-7
CASSSGSVSSYEQYF
TGTGCCAGCAGCTCCGGGAGCGTCAGCTCCTACGAGCAGTACTTC
>.|TRBV9|.|TRBJ2-2
CASSVQGTNTGELFF
TGTGCCAGCAGCGTACAGGGTACGAACACCGGGGAGCTGTTTTTT
>.|TRBV5-1|.|TRBJ2-7
CASSLVPVGVGAYEQYF
TGCGCCAGCAGCTTGGTCCCAGTGGGAGTGGGCGCCTACGAGCAGTACTTC
>.|TRBV20-1|TRBD2|TRBJ2-7
CSARRAGLAGGGEQYF
TGCAGTGCTAGAAGAGCGGGACTAGCGGGAGGGGGAGAGCAGTACTTC
>.|TRBV7-9|TRBD1|TRBJ2-7
CASSLAVKGATSGEQYF
TGTGCCAGCAGCTTAGCGGTGAAGGGGGCGACTTCGGGCGAGCAGTACTTC
>few|TRBV20-1|.|TRBJ2-2
CSASRRHTGELFF
TGCAGTGCTAGCAGGAGGCACACCGGGGAGCTGTTTTTT
>.|TRBV10-1|.|TRBJ2-1
CAPYNEQFF
TGCGCCCCCTACAATGAGCAGTTCTTC
>many|TRBV5-1|.|TRBJ2-7
CASSLAGSSYEQYF
TGCGCCAGCAGCTTGGCAGGGAGCTCCTACGAGCAGTACTTC
>many|TRBV5-6|.|TRBJ2-5
CASSLVRVEETQYF
TGTGCCAGCAGCCTCGTCAGGGTCGAAGAGACCCAGTACTTC
>.|TRBV12-3/TRBV12-4|TRBD1|TRBJ1-1
CASSLRGQDTEAFF
TGTGCCAGCAGTTTGAGGGGGCAGGACACTGAAGCTTTCTTT